This T cell receptor (beta chain) was recovered during a study of HIV-infected patients and healthy controls. The study's findings and limits: HIV-associated CDR3 frequencies dropped significantly during therapy; CMV-associated ones, mostly rising, changed nonsignificantly.

Whole blood was used without fractionation, so all unsorted peripheral T cells were included. cDNA was made from 500 ng RNA using alpha and beta constant primers. Using multiplexing indices, alpha and beta chain libraries were generated apart by chain-specific third strand synthesis. Ligation attached cDNA to a 5' RACE adapter that carried a random hexamer and SP2 site. One entry per CDR3 protein, called by TCRdb with MiXCR from the 5' RACE reads. The sample holds around 3,400 distinct CDR3 sequences, roughly 20% seen once. Looked up from germline, CDR1 is SGHAT and CDR2 is FQDESV (reference sequence). This CDR3 spans 17 amino acids. V was pared by 2 bases and J by 1 base, with 8 bases of the junction left unmatched. This clonotype occurred a few times. Its antigen is undetermined.

This chain uses TRBV11-1 with TRBJ2-5; 9 bases are shared with TRBD2. This clonotype was sampled from an adult with HIV infection. The material sequenced was blood, taken before antiretroviral therapy. Here the CDR3 reads CASSLLVTSGSQETQYF. The CDR3 nucleotides read TGTGCCAGCAGCTTACTGGTGACTAGCGGAAGCCAAGAGACCCAGTACTTC.